This TCR beta chain was sequenced during a study of identical twins. TCRdb re-derived calls from the 5' RACE reads in MiXCR, one entry per CDR3 protein. The sample lists nearly 900,000 distinct CDR3 sequences; 9% to 15% were seen once. Germline lookup yields CDR1 MDHEN and CDR2 SYDVKM. After removal of 8 bases from V and 9 bases from J, the junction contained 17 bases not matched to a gene. CDR3 length: 16 amino acids. This sample was shared with a second study, whose subject was yellow fever vaccine responses in identical twins.

Sequenced: PBMCs. The genes are TRBV28 and TRBJ2-2, with TRBD2 identical over 8 bases. The clonotype comes from a woman aged 18-29 years in good health. CDR3 DNA sequence: TGTGCCAGCGACTCCTGGGGTAGCGGGGCCGCCCGGGAGCTGTTTTTT. Translated: CASDSWGSGAARELFF.